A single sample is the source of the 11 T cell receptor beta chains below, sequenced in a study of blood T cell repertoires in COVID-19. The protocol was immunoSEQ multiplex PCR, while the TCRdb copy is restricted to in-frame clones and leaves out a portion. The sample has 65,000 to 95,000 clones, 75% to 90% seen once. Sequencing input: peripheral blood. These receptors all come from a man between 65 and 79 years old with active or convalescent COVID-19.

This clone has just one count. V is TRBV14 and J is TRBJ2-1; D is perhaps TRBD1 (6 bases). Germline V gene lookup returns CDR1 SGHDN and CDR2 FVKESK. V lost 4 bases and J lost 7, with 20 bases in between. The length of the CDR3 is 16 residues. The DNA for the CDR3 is TGTGCCAGCAGCCCGACCACAGGGTACATCAGGAATGAGCAGTTCTTC. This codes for CASSPTTGYIRNEQFF.

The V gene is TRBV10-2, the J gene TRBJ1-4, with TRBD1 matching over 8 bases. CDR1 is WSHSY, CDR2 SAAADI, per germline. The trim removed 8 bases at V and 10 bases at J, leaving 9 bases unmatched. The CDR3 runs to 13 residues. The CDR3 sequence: CASEDRDVPKLFF. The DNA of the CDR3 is TGCGCCAGCGAGGACAGGGATGTTCCAAAACTGTTTTTT.

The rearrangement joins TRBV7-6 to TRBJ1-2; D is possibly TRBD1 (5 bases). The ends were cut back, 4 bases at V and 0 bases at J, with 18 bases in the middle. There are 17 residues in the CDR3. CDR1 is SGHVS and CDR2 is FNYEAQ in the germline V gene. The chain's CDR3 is CASSSGGTDTSNYGYTF. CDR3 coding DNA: TGTGCCAGCAGCTCTGGAGGGACCGATACCTCTAACTATGGCTACACCTTC.

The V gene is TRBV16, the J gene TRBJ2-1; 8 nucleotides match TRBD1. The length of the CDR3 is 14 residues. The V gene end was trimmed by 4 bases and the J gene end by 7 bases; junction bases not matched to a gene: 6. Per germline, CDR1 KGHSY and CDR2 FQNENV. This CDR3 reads CASSRGDRGNEQFF. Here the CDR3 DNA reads TGTGCCAGCAGCCGAGGCGACAGGGGAAATGAGCAGTTCTTC. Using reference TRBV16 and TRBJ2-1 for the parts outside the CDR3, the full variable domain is GEEVAQTPKHLVRGEGQKAKLYCAPIKGHSYVFWYQQVLKNEFKFLISFQNENVFDETGMPKERFSAKCLPNSPCSLEIQATKLEDSAVYFCASSRGDRGNEQFFGPGTRLTVL.

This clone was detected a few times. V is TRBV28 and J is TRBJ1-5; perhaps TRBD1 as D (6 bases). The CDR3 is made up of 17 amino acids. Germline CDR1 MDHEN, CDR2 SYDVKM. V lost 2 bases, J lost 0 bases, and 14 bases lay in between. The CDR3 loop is CASSLTQGYFSNQPQHF. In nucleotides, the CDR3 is TGTGCCAGCAGTTTAACACAGGGATATTTTAGCAATCAGCCCCAGCATTTT.

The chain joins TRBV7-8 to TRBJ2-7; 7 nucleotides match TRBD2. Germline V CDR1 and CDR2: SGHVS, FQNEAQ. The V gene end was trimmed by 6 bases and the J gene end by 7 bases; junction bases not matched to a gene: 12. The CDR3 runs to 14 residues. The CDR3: CASSKRDYAVEQYF. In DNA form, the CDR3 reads TGTGCCAGCAGTAAGCGGGACTATGCAGTGGAGCAGTACTTC. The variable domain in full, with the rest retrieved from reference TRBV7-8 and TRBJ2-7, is GAGVSQSPRYKVAKRGQDVALRCDPISGHVSLFWYQQALGQGPEFLTYFQNEAQLDKSGLPSDRFFAERPEGSVSTLKIQRTQQEDSAVYLCASSKRDYAVEQYFGPGTRLTVT.

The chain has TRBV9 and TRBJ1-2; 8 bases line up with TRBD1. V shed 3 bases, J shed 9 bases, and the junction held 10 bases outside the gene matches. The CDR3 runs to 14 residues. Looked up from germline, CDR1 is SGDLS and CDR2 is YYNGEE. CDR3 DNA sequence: TGTGCCAGCAGCGGGACAGGGAGGGGCGTTAGCTACACCTTC. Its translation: CASSGTGRGVSYTF.

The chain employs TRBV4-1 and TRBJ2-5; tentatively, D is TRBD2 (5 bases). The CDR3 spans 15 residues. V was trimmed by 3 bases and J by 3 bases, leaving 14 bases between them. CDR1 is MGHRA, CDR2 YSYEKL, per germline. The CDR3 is CASSQAGMPEETQYF. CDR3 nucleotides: TGCGCCAGCAGCCAGGCCGGGATGCCTGAAGAGACCCAGTACTTC.

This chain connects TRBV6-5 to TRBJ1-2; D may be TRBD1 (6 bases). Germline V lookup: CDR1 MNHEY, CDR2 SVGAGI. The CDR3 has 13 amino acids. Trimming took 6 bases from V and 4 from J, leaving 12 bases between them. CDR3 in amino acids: CASSKGGGYGYTF. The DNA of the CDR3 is TGTGCCAGCAGCAAGGGGGGGGGCTATGGCTACACCTTC.

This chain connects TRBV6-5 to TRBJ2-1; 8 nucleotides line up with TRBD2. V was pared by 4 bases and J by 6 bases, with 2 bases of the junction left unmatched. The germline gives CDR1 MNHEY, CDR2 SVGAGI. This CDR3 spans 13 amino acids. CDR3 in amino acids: CASSSGLANEQFF. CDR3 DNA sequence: TGTGCCAGCAGTTCAGGACTAGCCAATGAGCAGTTCTTC.

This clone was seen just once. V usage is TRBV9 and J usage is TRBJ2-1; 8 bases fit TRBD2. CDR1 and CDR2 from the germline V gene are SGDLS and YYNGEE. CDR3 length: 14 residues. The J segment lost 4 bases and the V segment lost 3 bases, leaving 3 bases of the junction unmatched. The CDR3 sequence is CASSERGTYNEQFF. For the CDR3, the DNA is TGTGCCAGCAGCGAGCGGGGGACATACAATGAGCAGTTCTTC. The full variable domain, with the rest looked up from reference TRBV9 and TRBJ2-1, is DSGVTQTPKHLITATGQRVTLRCSPRSGDLSVYWYQQSLDQGLQFLIQYYNGEERAKGNILERFSAQQFPDLHSELNLSSLELGDSALYFCASSERGTYNEQFFGPGTRLTVL.